A single sample gave rise to the 19 T cell receptor beta chains below, sequenced in a study of control samples from healthy donors and cancer patients (TCRdb year 2020). Library preparation was by the immunoSEQ multiplex PCR assay. In TCRdb, the immuneACCESS table is reduced to in-frame sequences with V and J assigned. These tables do not hold every clone; where another copy was compared, an unresolved V gene accounts for under half, and the others remain unexplained. Counted in this sample were 150,000 or so clones; over 85% of them appeared once. 4.5% to 6% of the sample belongs to the ten largest clones. The material sequenced was blood. The receptors were sampled from a man between 18 and 35 years old in good health.

This chain links TRBV6-1 with TRBJ1-6, with 10 bases fitting TRBD1. This CDR3 has 16 residues. Germline trimming cut 3 bases from V and 7 bases from J; bases unmatched to any gene: 6. Germline values: CDR1 MNHNS, CDR2 SASEGT. The CDR3 DNA reads as TGTGCCAGCAGTGACCCTTGGGGACAGGGGAATTCACCCCTCCACTTT. Translated, it gives CASSDPWGQGNSPLHF.

This chain joins TRBV6-5 and TRBJ1-5, with D possibly matching TRBD1 (5 bases). The V gene lost 1 base and the J gene lost 6 bases, with 7 bases spanning the gap. The CDR3 loop spans 13 amino acids. Germline CDR1 MNHEY, CDR2 SVGAGI. The CDR3 bases are TGTGCCAGCAGTTACTTGGGGGGTCAGCCCCAGCATTTT. Translation gives CASSYLGGQPQHF.

This clone was seen a handful of times. The chain combines TRBV6-6 with TRBJ1-1; TRBD1 is a possible D gene (5 bases). CDR1 is MNHNY, CDR2 SVGAGI, per germline (reference sequence). V dropped 4 bases and J dropped 4 bases, with 13 bases sitting between them. This CDR3 region has 14 residues. The CDR3 here is CASSWTGDTTEAFF. CDR3 nucleotides: TGTGCCAGCAGTTGGACGGGGGATACCACTGAAGCTTTCTTT.

Comments on this clone: Other DNA sequences from this sample encode an identical CDR3 as well. The V call is TRBV9, the J call TRBJ1-5; a possible D gene is TRBD1 (5 bases). V lost 3 bases and J 9 bases, leaving 13 bases between the germline ends. Germline CDR1 is SGDLS and CDR2 is YYNGEE. The CDR3 contains 13 residues. This CDR3 reads CASSASAGGPQHF. The DNA for the CDR3 is TGTGCCAGCAGCGCAAGCGCCGGGGGGCCCCAGCATTTT.

The J gene is TRBJ2-1, the V gene TRBV29-1; 9 bases line up with TRBD1. The CDR3 length is 16 residues. In germline, CDR1 is SQVTM, CDR2 ANQGSEA. The V and J ends lost 0 bases and 1 base, in that order; junction bases with no gene match: 4. This CDR3 reads CSVEEGQGPSYNEQFF. CDR3 sequence (DNA): TGCAGCGTTGAAGAAGGACAGGGGCCGTCCTACAATGAGCAGTTCTTC.

The chain is built from TRBV15 and TRBJ2-1; possibly TRBD2 for D (6 bases). V was clipped by 9 bases and J by 9 bases, with 18 bases between them. This CDR3 has 13 residues. Germline V lookup: CDR1 LNHNV, CDR2 YYDKDF (reference sequence). The CDR3 region has the DNA TGTGCCACTTCCTGGGGGTATAGCGGTGAGCAGTTCTTC. This sequence encodes CATSWGYSGEQFF. Full variable domain (remainder filled in from reference TRBV15 and TRBJ2-1): DAMVIQNPRYQVTQFGKPVTLSCSQTLNHNVMYWYQQKSSQAPKLLFHYYDKDFNNEADTPDNFQSRRPNTSFCFLDIRSPGLGDTAMYLCATSWGYSGEQFFGPGTRLTVL.

The V call is TRBV7-9, the J call TRBJ2-2; TRBD1 aligns across 10 bases. V shed 5 bases and J 5 bases; nucleotides not matched to a gene: 5. CDR3 length equals 15 residues. Per germline, CDR1 SEHNR and CDR2 FQNEAQ (reference sequence). The DNA of the CDR3 is TGTGCCAGCAGCCCGGACAGGGGGTATACCGGGGAGCTGTTTTTT. Amino acid sequence: CASSPDRGYTGELFF. Filled out from reference TRBV7-9 and TRBJ2-2, the complete variable domain reads DTGVSQNPRHKITKRGQNVTFRCDPISEHNRLYWYRQTLGQGPEFLTYFQNEAQLEKSRLLSDRFSAERPKGSFSTLEIQRTEQGDSAMYLCASSPDRGYTGELFFGEGSRLTVL.

The chain uses TRBV6-5 and TRBJ1-2; 7 positions agree with TRBD1. V lost 7 bases, J lost 7 bases, and 6 bases stayed unmatched. The CDR3 is 12 residues long. Germline V gene lookup returns CDR1 MNHEY and CDR2 SVGAGI. CDR3 in DNA: TGTGCCAGCACAGACAGGGTGGTTGGCTACACCTTC. This sequence encodes CASTDRVVGYTF.

This clone has more than one count but fewer than ten. This chain connects TRBV6-5 to TRBJ2-1; the D is unclear. Trimming took 2 bases from V and 5 from J, leaving 7 bases between them. This CDR3 has 13 amino acids. Germline CDR1 MNHEY, CDR2 SVGAGI. CDR3 DNA: TGTGCCAGCAGTTACAGGAAGGACAATGAGCAGTTCTTC. This encodes CASSYRKDNEQFF.

The chain recombines TRBV19 with TRBJ2-1; 13 bases match TRBD2. V lost 6 bases to trimming and J lost 9 bases; unmatched junction nucleotides: 8. CDR3 length: 15 amino acids. Germline assignment: CDR1 LNHDA and CDR2 SQIVND (reference sequence). The CDR3, as DNA: TGTGCCAGTAGCATTGGACTAGCGGGAGAGAGTGAGCAGTTCTTC. Its translation: CASSIGLAGESEQFF. Combining the CDR3 with reference TRBV19 and TRBJ2-1 gives the whole variable domain DGGITQSPKYLFRKEGQNVTLSCEQNLNHDAMYWYRQDPGQGLRLIYYSQIVNDFQKGDIAEGYSVSREKKESFPLTVTSAQKNPTAFYLCASSIGLAGESEQFFGPGTRLTVL.

The J gene is TRBJ2-1, the V gene TRBV3-1 (or the pseudogene TRBV3-2); a weak D match, TRBD2 (5 bases). V was cut by 0 bases and J by 0 bases, with 12 bases left in between. CDR1 is LGHDT and CDR2 is YNNKEL in the germline V gene (reference sequence). The CDR3 runs 17 residues. CDR3 nucleotide sequence: TGTGCCAGCAGCCAAGACGGAGGCCCGAGCTCCTACAATGAGCAGTTCTTC. This sequence encodes CASSQDGGPSSYNEQFF.

As to this clone: The same CDR3 is also encoded by other DNA sequences in this sample. The rearrangement joins TRBV7-9 to TRBJ1-3; D gene uncertain. This CDR3 has 12 amino acids. In germline, CDR1 is SEHNR, CDR2 FQNEAQ (reference sequence). V lost 1 base, J lost 3 bases, and 1 base lay in between. CDR3 region: CASSLDGNTIYF. DNA for the CDR3: TGTGCCAGCAGCTTAGATGGAAACACCATATATTTT.

The V call is TRBV28, the J call TRBJ1-6, with 7 bases aligning to TRBD1. Losses at the gene ends were 6 bases for V and 8 bases for J; bases not matched to a gene: 13. The CDR3 totals 16 residues. Germline CDR1 is MDHEN and CDR2 is SYDVKM. CDR3: CASSHDPTGRYSPLHF. CDR3 coding DNA: TGTGCCAGCAGCCACGACCCGACAGGGCGCTATTCACCCCTCCACTTT.

This chain joins TRBV5-1 and TRBJ2-5; D remains unclear. This CDR3 spans 16 amino acids. Trimming stripped 0 bases from V and 0 bases from J, with 12 bases between. The germline gives CDR1 SGHRS, CDR2 YFSETQ. CDR3 protein: CASSLGLGSDQETQYF. The CDR3 DNA reads TGCGCCAGCAGCTTGGGTCTTGGTTCTGACCAAGAGACCCAGTACTTC. The full variable domain, in which reference TRBV5-1 and TRBJ2-5 provide the parts outside the CDR3, is KAGVTQTPRYLIKTRGQQVTLSCSPISGHRSVSWYQQTPGQGLQFLFEYFSETQRNKGNFPGRFSGRQFSNSRSEMNVSTLELGDSALYLCASSLGLGSDQETQYFGPGTRLLVL.

The chain carries TRBV3-1 (or the pseudogene TRBV3-2) and TRBJ2-6; the match to TRBD2 covers 11 bases. Trimming at V came to 4 bases and at J to 2 bases, leaving 4 bases not matched to a gene. In germline, CDR1 is LGHDT, CDR2 YNNKEL (reference sequence). The CDR3 length is 17 residues. The CDR3 bases are TGTGCCAGCAGCCTTCTAGCGGGAGGTACTGGGGCCAACGTCCTGACTTTC. Encoded protein: CASSLLAGGTGANVLTF.

This sequence joins TRBV27 and TRBJ1-1; D is undetermined. Germline assignment: CDR1 MNHEY and CDR2 SMNVEV (reference sequence). V was cut by 0 bases and J by 5 bases, with 10 bases left in between. This CDR3 is 14 amino acids long. CDR3 coding DNA: TGTGCCAGCAGTTTATCCCGGGCCGGGACTGAAGCTTTCTTT. Protein product: CASSLSRAGTEAFF.

The chain uses TRBV6-6 and TRBJ2-1; D call uncertain. Trimming pared 4 bases from V and 4 bases from J, leaving 5 bases between. The CDR3 is made up of 12 amino acids. Germline assignment: CDR1 MNHNY and CDR2 SVGAGI (reference sequence). CDR3 region: CASSFQYNEQFF. In DNA form, the CDR3 reads TGTGCCAGCAGTTTCCAGTACAATGAGCAGTTCTTC.

J is TRBJ2-1 and V is TRBV19, with D perhaps being TRBD1 or TRBD2 (6 bases each). This CDR3 has 16 residues. Deletions cut 7 bases from V and 7 bases from J, with 23 bases between. Germline lookup yields CDR1 LNHDA and CDR2 SQIVND (reference sequence). In DNA, the CDR3 is TGTGCCAGTAAATCCTTCGGGGGCCCCACTCTTAATGAGCAGTTCTTC. Protein: CASKSFGGPTLNEQFF.

This chain joins TRBV3-1 (or the pseudogene TRBV3-2) and TRBJ1-1; weak D call: TRBD1 (6 bases). V dropped 1 base and J dropped 6 bases, with 18 bases sitting between them. The CDR3 sequence is 16 residues long. The V gene's germline CDR1 is LGHDT and CDR2 YNNKEL (reference sequence). Here the CDR3 reads CASSQVGGRGNAEAFF. The CDR3 nucleotides read TGTGCCAGCAGCCAAGTTGGGGGCAGGGGTAATGCTGAAGCTTTCTTT.